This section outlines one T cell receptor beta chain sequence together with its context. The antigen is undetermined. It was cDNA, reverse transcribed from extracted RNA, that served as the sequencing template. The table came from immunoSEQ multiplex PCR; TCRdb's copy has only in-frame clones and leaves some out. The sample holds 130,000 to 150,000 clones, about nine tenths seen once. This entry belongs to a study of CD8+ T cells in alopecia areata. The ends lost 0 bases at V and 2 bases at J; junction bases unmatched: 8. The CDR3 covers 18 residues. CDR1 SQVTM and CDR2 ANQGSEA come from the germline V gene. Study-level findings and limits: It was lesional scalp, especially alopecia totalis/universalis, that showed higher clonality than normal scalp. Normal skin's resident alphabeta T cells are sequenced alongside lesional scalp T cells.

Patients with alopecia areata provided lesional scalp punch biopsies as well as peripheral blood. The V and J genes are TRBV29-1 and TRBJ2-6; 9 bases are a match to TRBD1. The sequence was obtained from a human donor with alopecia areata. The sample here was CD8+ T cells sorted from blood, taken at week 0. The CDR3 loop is CSVEDRRTGATGANVLTF. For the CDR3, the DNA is TGCAGCGTTGAAGATCGTAGGACAGGGGCGACTGGGGCCAACGTCCTGACTTTC.